The rows below give T cell receptor beta chains drawn from one sample of a study of blood T cells in healthy people across ages. MiXCR was run by TCRdb on the 5' RACE reads, yielding one entry per CDR3 protein. The sample yields about a million distinct CDR3 sequences, 45% to 50% seen once. The sample was blood. The origin of the receptors is a man aged 25 to 40 in good health. Each CDR3 is given with its conserved first and last residue. Each record gives: J gene, clone size, D gene, V gene, CDR3 protein, CDR3 DNA. D genes are given only for firm matches. Clone size is stated in some rows and not others, as once, few, many or a class when expanded.

J: TRBJ2-7
size: -
D: -
V: TRBV5-1
CDR3: CASSLAAGWTVGHYEQYF
DNA: TGCGCCAGCAGCTTGGCCGCCGGGTGGACGGTAGGCCACTACGAGCAGTACTTC

J: TRBJ2-7
size: -
D: TRBD2
V: TRBV7-2
CDR3: CASSFSPGTSGSYEQYF
DNA: TGTGCCAGCAGCTTTTCCCCCGGGACTAGCGGGTCCTACGAGCAGTACTTC

J: TRBJ1-6
size: few
D: -
V: TRBV4-2
CDR3: CASSQETGSYNSPLHF
DNA: TGTGCCAGCAGCCAAGAGACGGGCTCCTATAATTCACCCCTCCACTTT

J: TRBJ1-2
size: few
D: -
V: TRBV6-2/TRBV6-3
CDR3: CASSYTYGYTF
DNA: TGTGCCAGCAGTTACACCTATGGCTACACCTTC

J: TRBJ2-3
size: few
D: -
V: TRBV6-1
CDR3: CASSGHFTDTQYF
DNA: TGTGCCAGCAGCGGACACTTTACAGATACGCAGTATTTT

J: TRBJ2-3
size: few
D: TRBD2
V: TRBV11-2
CDR3: CASSLGLADTDTQYF
DNA: TGTGCCAGCAGCTTGGGACTAGCGGACACAGATACGCAGTATTTT

J: TRBJ2-2
size: -
D: TRBD1
V: TRBV4-1
CDR3: CASSQTGVGPGELFF
DNA: TGCGCCAGCAGCCAGACAGGGGTAGGGCCCGGGGAGCTGTTTTTT

J: TRBJ2-1
size: -
D: -
V: TRBV7-2
CDR3: CASSLLRQGKNEQFF
DNA: TGTGCCAGCAGCTTACTTAGGCAGGGGAAGAATGAGCAGTTCTTC

J: TRBJ2-3
size: -
D: -
V: TRBV6-1
CDR3: CASRPPGAGDTQYF
DNA: TGTGCCAGCAGGCCACCAGGGGCCGGAGATACGCAGTATTTT

J: TRBJ2-7
size: -
D: TRBD1
V: TRBV4-3
CDR3: CASSQFTGGATYEQYF
DNA: TGCGCCAGCAGCCAATTTACAGGGGGCGCAACCTACGAGCAGTACTTC

J: TRBJ2-3
size: -
D: -
V: TRBV12-3/TRBV12-4
CDR3: CASSLQGGGRDTQYF
DNA: TGTGCCAGCAGTTTGCAAGGGGGGGGGAGGGATACGCAGTATTTT

J: TRBJ2-5
size: -
D: -
V: TRBV20-1
CDR3: CSASWAQETQYF
DNA: TGCAGTGCTAGTTGGGCCCAAGAGACCCAGTACTTC

J: TRBJ2-1
size: -
D: -
V: TRBV7-2
CDR3: CASSLVFGLKSEQFF
DNA: TGTGCCAGCAGCTTAGTGTTCGGGCTGAAGAGTGAGCAGTTCTTC

J: TRBJ1-1
size: -
D: -
V: TRBV20-1
CDR3: CSVKDSRGDTEAFF
DNA: TGCAGTGTTAAGGACAGCCGCGGGGACACTGAAGCTTTCTTT

J: TRBJ2-7
size: few
D: -
V: TRBV27
CDR3: CASSLRGILYEQYF
DNA: TGTGCCAGCAGTTTAAGGGGGATTTTGTACGAGCAGTACTTC

J: TRBJ1-1
size: -
D: -
V: TRBV3-1
CDR3: CASSQEGGFGTEAFF
DNA: TGTGCCAGCAGCCAAGAGGGAGGGTTCGGCACTGAAGCTTTCTTT

J: TRBJ2-1
size: -
D: -
V: TRBV12-3/TRBV12-4
CDR3: CASSLMRAEQFF
DNA: TGTGCCAGCAGTTTAATGCGGGCTGAGCAGTTCTTC

J: TRBJ1-5
size: few
D: TRBD1
V: TRBV10-1
CDR3: CASSVVGTGLNQPQHF
DNA: TGCGCCAGCAGTGTTGTTGGGACAGGGCTCAATCAGCCCCAGCATTTT

J: TRBJ1-4
size: -
D: -
V: TRBV29-1
CDR3: CSAEAGDEKLFF
DNA: TGCAGCGCCGAAGCCGGGGATGAAAAACTGTTTTTT

J: TRBJ1-6
size: -
D: -
V: TRBV20-1
CDR3: CSARDGVDSPLHF
DNA: TGCAGTGCCAGGGACGGCGTTGATTCACCCCTCCACTTT

J: TRBJ2-7
size: few
D: -
V: TRBV7-2
CDR3: CASSPDRSHYEQYF
DNA: TGTGCCAGCAGCCCGGACAGATCCCACTACGAGCAGTACTTC

J: TRBJ2-2
size: -
D: TRBD2
V: TRBV6-1
CDR3: CASRGLAGGPRTGELFF
DNA: TGTGCCAGTAGAGGACTAGCGGGGGGGCCGCGCACCGGGGAGCTGTTTTTT

J: TRBJ1-5
size: -
D: -
V: TRBV5-1
CDR3: CASSEGLGNQPQHF
DNA: TGCGCCAGCAGCGAAGGGTTGGGCAATCAGCCCCAGCATTTT

J: TRBJ1-6
size: -
D: -
V: TRBV6-5
CDR3: CASSYSGLDNSSLHF
DNA: TGTGCCAGCAGTTACTCAGGGCTGGATAATTCATCCCTCCACTTT

J: TRBJ2-4
size: once
D: -
V: TRBV4-2
CDR3: CASSPNGRGPQYF
DNA: TGTGCCAGCAGCCCGAACGGGCGGGGGCCCCAGTACTTC

J: TRBJ1-1
size: -
D: -
V: TRBV12-3/TRBV12-4
CDR3: CASSLDAQVAEAFF
DNA: TGTGCCAGCAGTTTAGACGCCCAGGTAGCTGAAGCTTTCTTT

J: TRBJ1-5
size: -
D: -
V: TRBV20-1
CDR3: CSALRDMATQPQHF
DNA: TGCAGTGCTTTACGGGACATGGCGACTCAGCCCCAGCATTTT

J: TRBJ1-2
size: -
D: -
V: TRBV5-5
CDR3: CASSLAGQEEYGYTF
DNA: TGTGCCAGCAGCTTGGCCGGTCAGGAAGAATATGGCTACACCTTC

J: TRBJ2-1
size: few
D: -
V: TRBV3-1
CDR3: CASSLPARGNEQFF
DNA: TGTGCCAGCAGCCTACCAGCTCGGGGCAATGAGCAGTTCTTC

J: TRBJ1-4
size: few
D: -
V: TRBV27
CDR3: CASSPMDSFNEKLFF
DNA: TGTGCCAGCAGTCCAATGGACAGCTTTAATGAAAAACTGTTTTTT

J: TRBJ2-7
size: few
D: -
V: TRBV29-1
CDR3: CSVVPRAGEQYF
DNA: TGCAGCGTTGTTCCCAGGGCAGGCGAGCAGTACTTC

J: TRBJ2-6
size: many
D: TRBD1
V: TRBV20-1
CDR3: CSADAETGAGANVLTF
DNA: TGCAGTGCTGACGCGGAGACAGGGGCTGGGGCCAACGTCCTGACTTTC

J: TRBJ2-1
size: few
D: -
V: TRBV5-1
CDR3: CASSSLPGREDEQFF
DNA: TGCGCCAGCAGCTCCCTTCCGGGGCGAGAGGATGAGCAGTTCTTC